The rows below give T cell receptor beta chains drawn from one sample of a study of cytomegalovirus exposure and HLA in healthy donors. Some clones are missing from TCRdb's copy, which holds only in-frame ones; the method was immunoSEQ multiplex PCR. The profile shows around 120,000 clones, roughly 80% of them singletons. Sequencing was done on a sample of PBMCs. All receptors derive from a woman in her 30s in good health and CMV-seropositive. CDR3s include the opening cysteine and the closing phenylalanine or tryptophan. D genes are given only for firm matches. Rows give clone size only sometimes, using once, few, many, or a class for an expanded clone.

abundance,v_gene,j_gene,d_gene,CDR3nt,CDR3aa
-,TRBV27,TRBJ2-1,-,TGTGCCAGCAGGTACTTGAGCGGGTATGAGCAGTTCTTC,CASRYLSGYEQFF
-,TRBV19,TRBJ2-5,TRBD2,TGTGCCAGTAGTAGTAGCGGGGGGGCCGGGTCGGAGACCCAGTACTTC,CASSSSGGAGSETQYF
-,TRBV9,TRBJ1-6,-,TGTGCCAGCAGCGTAAAGGGAGATAATTCACCCCTCCACTTT,CASSVKGDNSPLHF
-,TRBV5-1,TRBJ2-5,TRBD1,TGCGCCAGCAGCGCCGGGACAGGGGGAGGCATGGAGACCCAGTACTTC,CASSAGTGGGMETQYF
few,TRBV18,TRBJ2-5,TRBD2,TGTGCCAGCTCACCATCGCGACTAGCGGGGGGGCAAGAGACCCAGTACTTC,CASSPSRLAGGQETQYF
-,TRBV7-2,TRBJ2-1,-,TGTGCCAGCAGCCTAAGGGGAACCTACAATGAGCAGTTCTTC,CASSLRGTYNEQFF
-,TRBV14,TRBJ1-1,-,TGTGCCAGCAGCCAAGGGAGTCTGCGAGCTTTCTTT,CASSQGSLRAFF
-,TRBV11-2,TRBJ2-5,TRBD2,TGTGCCAGCAGCTCCGGCCGGGGAGGGGAGACCCAGTACTTC,CASSSGRGGETQYF
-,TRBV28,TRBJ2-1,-,TGTGCCAGCAGTTCGGTCCATAGGAAGGGGATCAATGAGCAGTTCTTC,CASSSVHRKGINEQFF
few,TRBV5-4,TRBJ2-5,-,TGTGCCAGCAACAGACCGGGGGTCGACCAAGAGACCCAGTACTTC,CASNRPGVDQETQYF
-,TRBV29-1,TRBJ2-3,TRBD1,TGCAGCGTTCAAGGAACAGGGGGCTGGGGAGATACGCAGTATTTT,CSVQGTGGWGDTQYF
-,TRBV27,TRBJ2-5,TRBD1,TGTGCCAGCAGTTCCAACAGGGGGCGAGAGACCCAGTACTTC,CASSSNRGRETQYF
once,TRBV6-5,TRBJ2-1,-,TGTGCCAGCAGTTACTCGGAGGGGAATGAGCAGTTCTTC,CASSYSEGNEQFF
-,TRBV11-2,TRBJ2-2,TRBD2,TGTGCCAGCAGCACCCGGACTAGCGGGAACACCGGGGAGCTGTTTTTT,CASSTRTSGNTGELFF
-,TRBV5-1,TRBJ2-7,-,TGCGCCAGCAGCCCCATCTACTCCCCGGGGACACACTACGAGCAGTACTTC,CASSPIYSPGTHYEQYF
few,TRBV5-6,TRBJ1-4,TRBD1,TGTGCCAGCAGCTTGACCGGGACAGGGGGCGCAGGGGAAAAACTGTTTTTT,CASSLTGTGGAGEKLFF
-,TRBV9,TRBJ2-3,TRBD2,TGTGCCAGCAGCGTTCTGGCTAGCGGGACAGATACGCAGTATTTT,CASSVLASGTDTQYF
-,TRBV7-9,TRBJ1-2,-,TGTGCCAGCAGCCGACAGCCCCTGGGGTACACCTTC,CASSRQPLGYTF
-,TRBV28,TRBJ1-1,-,TGTGCCAGCAGTTTATGGGAGGAAGGGCTTATCGGTAAAACCACTGAAGCTTTCTTT,CASSLWEEGLIGKTTEAFF
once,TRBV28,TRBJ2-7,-,TGTGCCAGCAGCCTAGGGGGATACGAGCAGTACTTC,CASSLGGYEQYF
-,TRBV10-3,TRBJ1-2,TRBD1,TGCGCCATCAGTGAGACCACAGGGGCCCTCTATGGCTACACCTTC,CAISETTGALYGYTF
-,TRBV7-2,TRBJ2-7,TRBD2,TGTGCCAGCAGCTTCGTAGCGGGGGTTTTTTACGAGCAGTACTTC,CASSFVAGVFYEQYF
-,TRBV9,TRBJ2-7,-,TGTGCCAGCAGCGTCGGGCGGGGTGCCTACGAGCAGTACTTC,CASSVGRGAYEQYF
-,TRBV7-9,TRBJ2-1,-,TGTGCCAGCAGCTCGCCCTTTATCCGGGACAAGTCCTACAATGAGCAGTTCTTC,CASSSPFIRDKSYNEQFF
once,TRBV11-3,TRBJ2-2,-,TGTGCCAGCAGCATTTCGGAGGTTAACACCGGGGAGCTGTTTTTT,CASSISEVNTGELFF
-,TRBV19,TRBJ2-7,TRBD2,TGTGCCAGTAGTACCCGGGAGGTTTCCTACGAGCAGTACTTC,CASSTREVSYEQYF
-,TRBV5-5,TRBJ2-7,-,TGTGCCAGCAGCTTGGTTCCAGGGCCCTACGAGCAGTACTTC,CASSLVPGPYEQYF
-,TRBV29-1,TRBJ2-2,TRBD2,TGCAGCGTTCGGGGGAGCGGGAAAAAGGGTGGAACGGGGGAGCTGTTTTTT,CSVRGSGKKGGTGELFF
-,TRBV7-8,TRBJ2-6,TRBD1,TGTGCCAGCAGCCCTCTGCCTGGACAGGTCTCTGGGGCCAACGTCCTGACTTTC,CASSPLPGQVSGANVLTF
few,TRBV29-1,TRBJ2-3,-,TGCAGCACCGGGATGTTCCCGTCCACGGATACGCAGTATTTT,CSTGMFPSTDTQYF
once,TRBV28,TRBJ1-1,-,TGTGCCAGCCTACTCCTGGGCACAGACGTAGCTTTCTTT,CASLLLGTDVAFF
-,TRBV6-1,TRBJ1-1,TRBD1,TGTGCCAGCAGTTTTGACAGGGTTGGTACTGAAGCTTTCTTT,CASSFDRVGTEAFF
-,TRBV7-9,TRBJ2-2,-,TGTGCCAGCAGCTTAGAGTACGGACAGAACACCGGGGAGCTGTTTTTT,CASSLEYGQNTGELFF
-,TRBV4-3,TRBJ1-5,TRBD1,TGCGCCAGCAGCCAAGGGACAGGGGGCTTAGGGCAGCCCCAGCATTTT,CASSQGTGGLGQPQHF
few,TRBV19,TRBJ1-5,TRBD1,TGTGCCAGTAGTATGGGACAGGGAAATCAGCCCCAGCATTTT,CASSMGQGNQPQHF
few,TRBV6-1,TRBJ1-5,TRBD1,TGTGCCAGCAGTACAGGGGAAGCCTGGCAGCCCCAGCATTTT,CASSTGEAWQPQHF
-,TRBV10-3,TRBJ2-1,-,TGTGCCATCGGGAGATACAATGAGCAGTTCTTC,CAIGRYNEQFF
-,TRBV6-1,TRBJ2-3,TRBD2,TGTGCCAGCAGTGAGGGGACTAGCGGGGTTACGCAGTATTTT,CASSEGTSGVTQYF
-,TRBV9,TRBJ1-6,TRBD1,TGTGCCAGCAGCCCCCGGGACAGGTACAATTCACCCCTCCACTTT,CASSPRDRYNSPLHF
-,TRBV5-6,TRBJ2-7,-,TGTGCCAGCAGCATCACTAAGTCCGAGCAGTACTTC,CASSITKSEQYF
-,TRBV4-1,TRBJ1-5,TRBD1,TGCGCCAGCAGCCAAGACCCCCGCACAGGGGGCAATCAGCCCCAGCATTTT,CASSQDPRTGGNQPQHF
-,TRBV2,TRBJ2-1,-,TGTGCCAGCAATGGCGGGGACTCCTACAATGAGCAGTTCTTC,CASNGGDSYNEQFF
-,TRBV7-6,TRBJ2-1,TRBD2,TGTGCCAGCACCCTAGAGGTGTCTAGCGGGGGGGCTCTCACTACACTCGGCAATGAGCAGTTCTTC,CASTLEVSSGGALTTLGNEQFF
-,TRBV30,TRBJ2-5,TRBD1,TGTGCCTGGAGCAGGGGGCGATGGCAAGAGACCCAGTACTTC,CAWSRGRWQETQYF